This TCR beta chain was identified in a study of cytomegalovirus exposure and HLA in healthy donors. Regarding the study as a whole: The listing of roughly 160 TCR beta chains classed them as cytomegalovirus-associated. Judged likely to be a sequencing artifact was a cluster of highly shared sequence variants. Accurate prediction of HLA-A and HLA-B alleles (for most subjects) was reportedly achieved from TCR beta sequences. V- and J-gene trimming of TCR beta was linked (in a later analysis) to a missense DCLRE1C variant.

A note on this clone: Its matching antigen is unknown.

PCR involved 60 Vbeta and 13 Jbeta primers. Sequencing used immunoSEQ multiplex PCR; TCRdb keeps in-frame clones, though not all of them. The repertoire shows about 64,000 clones; the top ten hold 3.6%. V lost 9 bases, J lost 1 base, and 8 bases stayed unmatched. CDR1 MGHDK and CDR2 SYGVNS come from the germline V gene. The CDR3 spans 16 residues. The sequence came from a woman aged 18-35 years in good health and CMV-seronegative. Sequenced input: PBMCs. This sequence joins TRBV25-1 and TRBJ2-7, with 14 bases that match TRBD2. The CDR3 bases are TGTGCCAGTACCGAGGGACTAGCGGGGGTATCCTACGAGCAGTACTTC. Translated, it gives CASTEGLAGVSYEQYF.